The clone carrying this TCR beta chain appeared a few times. The antigen is not known. CDR3 length equals 13 residues. Germline assignment: CDR1 ENHRY and CDR2 SYGVKD. V gave up 9 bases and J gave up 6 bases, with 17 bases separating them. TCRdb re-called the reads through MiXCR, storing one row per CDR3 protein. This sample has 680,000 or so distinct CDR3 sequences, with 35% found just once. The data derive from a study of T cell repertoires in cytomegalovirus infection. General study points: Accumulated public TCR beta family frequency recognized individuals carrying CMV together with the relevant HLA. Ex vivo responses were dominated by HLA-C-restricted CMV-specific TCR beta clonotypes.

The source material was PBMCs. The J gene is TRBJ1-1, the V gene TRBV10-3; no firm D call. This clonotype was sampled from a human donor in good health (CMV status not recorded). Some clones in this sample may be carry-over from other donors' samples. CDR3 loop: CAISRPKEPEAFF. CDR3 bases: TGTGCCATTAGCAGGCCAAAGGAACCTGAAGCTTTCTTT.